The T cell receptor (beta chain) described here comes from a study of blood T cell repertoires in COVID-19. Study background: PBMCs, B-cell-depleted T cells, or T cells provided the cDNA or gDNA that made up the material.

Libraries were prepared by immunoSEQ multiplex PCR; TCRdb keeps only in-frame clonotypes and omits some of them. Here the sample spans approximately 240,000 clones, 75% to 85% being singletons. This clone showed up just a few times. Source material: peripheral blood. The clonotype comes from a human donor in a cohort sampled during active COVID-19.

DNA for the CDR3: TGTGCCAGCAGCCGGACAGGCGGTGATAACTATGGCTACACCTTC. Protein: CASSRTGGDNYGYTF. The rearrangement links TRBV3-1 (or the pseudogene TRBV3-2) to TRBJ1-2, with 7 bases fitting TRBD1. Per germline, CDR1 LGHDT and CDR2 YNNKEL (reference sequence). The V gene end was trimmed by 4 bases and the J gene end by 1 base; junction bases not matched to a gene: 6. The CDR3 totals 15 residues.